This TCR beta chain was captured by sequencing in a study of pediatric ulcerative colitis. The V end lost 1 base, the J end lost 6 bases, and 8 bases lay between the germline ends. Germline V gene data show CDR1 as SGHTA and CDR2 as FQGNSA. CDR3 length: 13 residues. TCRdb's table, derived via immunoSEQ multiplex PCR, lists solely in-frame clones and lacks some. The sample yields about 36,000 clones, 73% seen once. During colonoscopy, one to two rectal pinch biopsies were collected. This chain connects TRBV7-2 to TRBJ2-3; the D is unclear. This receptor was taken from a boy between 10 and 17 years old with moderate ulcerative colitis. The material sequenced was gut tissue. In DNA, the CDR3 is TGTGCCAGCAGCTTAGTCATCCAGGATACGCAGTATTTT. This codes for CASSLVIQDTQYF.